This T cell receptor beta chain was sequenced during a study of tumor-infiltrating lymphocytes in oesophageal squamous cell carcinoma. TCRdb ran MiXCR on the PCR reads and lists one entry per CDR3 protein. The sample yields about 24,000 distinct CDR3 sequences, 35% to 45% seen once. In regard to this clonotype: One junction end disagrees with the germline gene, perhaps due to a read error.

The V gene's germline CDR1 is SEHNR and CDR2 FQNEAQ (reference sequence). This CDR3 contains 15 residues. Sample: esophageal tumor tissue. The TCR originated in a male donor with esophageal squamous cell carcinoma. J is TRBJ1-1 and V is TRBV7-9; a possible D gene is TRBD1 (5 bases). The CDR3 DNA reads TGTGCCAGCAGCTTAGCCCAGGGCCCAAATTCACCCCTCCACTTC. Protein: CASSLAQGPNSPLHF.